This record concerns one T cell receptor (beta chain) sequence. The antigen it binds to is not known. No base qualities exist here, and no much larger clone lies one base off it. RNA was extracted with the RNeasy kit and roughly 0.5 to 1 ug was reverse transcribed using random hexamers. The immunoSEQ multiplex PCR assay, covering 54 Vbeta and 13 Jbeta segments, was used to amplify TCR beta CDR3 regions. Bias from PCR amplification was corrected by using a synthetic template baseline for primer optimization and for computational correction. As for the authors' bioinformatics: Reads were annotated to V, D and J genes per IMGT and analyzed with immunoSEQ Analyzer, keeping only productive sequences. To calculate clonality, Shannon entropy was normalized by log2 of the number of productive unique sequences and then subtracted from one. For each patient and control, public and private clones were evaluated within the 100 most prevalent clones. Clones were defined as Susac-specific when absent from the healthy and MS cohorts, from 1052 published viral clones and from other ImmuneACCESS disease sequences. TCRdb handled the public reads itself, with Q25 trimming in fastp and clone calling in MiXCR, and kept productive beta chains. Rows are unified per CDR3 protein, each entry keeping the most common DNA and genes. None of the V and J calls come from the authors' own analysis; TCRdb made them. The sample has some 200,000 distinct CDR3 sequences on record, about 95% of them singletons. 0.085% to 0.095% of the sample belongs to the ten largest clones.

V lost 3 bases and J lost 2 bases, and the count of bases not matched to a germline gene is 4. Taken from the germline V gene, the CDR1 and CDR2 loops are KGHSH and LQKENI. Its CDR3 holds 15 amino acids, cysteine through phenylalanine. Just CDR3 DNA is preserved here, 45 bases in frame from base 1. This record comes from a study of CD8 T cells in Susac syndrome (dated by TCRdb to the late 2010s). At the level of the whole study: Whether CD8+ T cell activation and differentiation in Susac syndrome was antigen driven was tested using repertoire sequencing. Results the study describes overall, beyond this receptor: The study acknowledged that relatively few individuals were included in the TCR sequencing and HLA analysis.

Peripheral blood CD8+ and CD4+ T cells from healthy donors, Susac syndrome patients and multiple sclerosis patients were profiled using high-throughput TCR beta sequencing. The multiple sclerosis controls were treatment-naive patients who had stable or active relapsing-remitting disease and met the revised McDonald criteria. Bulk CD8+ and CD4+ T cells were purified by magnetic negative isolation, whereas CD8+ TEMRA cells were enriched by FACS. Blood was collected in EDTA tubes and processed within 24 hours, with PBMCs isolated through density gradient centrifugation. PBMCs intended for TCR sequencing were cryopreserved in liquid nitrogen and thawed later in a water bath at 37 degrees C. The sorted or isolated CD4+, CD8+ and CD8+ TEMRA cells had a purity of 90% or higher.

Input material: CD4+ T cells from PBMCs. This clonotype originated in a human donor with multiple sclerosis. This sequence uses TRBV18 and TRBJ2-7, and 10 bases in between align with TRBD1. The CDR3 in this case is CASSPRTGGAYEQYF. The DNA sequence is as follows: TGTGCCAGCTCACCCCGGACAGGGGGGGCCTACGAGCAGTACTTC.